A selection of T cell receptor beta chains follows, all from one sample in a study of tumor-infiltrating lymphocytes in primary liver carcinoma. TCRdb fed the multiplex PCR reads into MiXCR, producing one record per CDR3 protein. The sample has about 99,000 distinct CDR3 sequences; around two thirds are singletons. The sequenced sample consisted of liver tumor tissue from sampling region 5. These receptor sequences come from a woman between 55 and 75 years old with primary liver carcinoma and hepatitis B virus infection. The conserved cysteine and the conserved F or W are not part of the CDR3 here.

V	J	CDR3
TRBV29-1	TRBJ2-5	SVSVTRGFRKQETQY
TRBV2	TRBJ2-1	ASSKSIPIYNEQF
TRBV14	TRBJ1-4	ATRKGQTEKLF
TRBV11-2	TRBJ2-1	ASSAVTVDYNEQL
TRBV28	TRBJ1-1	ASTTMEAPGAAS
TRBV6-5	TRBJ2-1	VGSPGHRNYNEQF
TRBV19	TRBJ1-1	ASSSQGAYTEAF
TRBV18	TRBJ1-1	ASSDNRNTETF
TRBV28	TRBJ2-5	ASSFLCGGQETQY
TRBV6-5	TRBJ2-3	ASSPQGGTQY
TRBV6-6	TRBJ2-4	VSKKGLAGAKNIQY
TRBV7-9	TRBJ2-7	ASSSRGQGTNEQY
TRBV12-3/TRBV12-4	TRBJ2-3	ASSRGSGTDTQY
TRBV28	TRBJ2-5	ASSSGKQTQY
TRBV11-2	TRBJ2-1	ASSLDGSTHNEQF
TRBV29-1	TRBJ2-3	SALTSSSTDTQY
TRBV11-2	TRBJ2-7	AGSFQGGGGEQY
TRBV11-3	TRBJ1-4	ASSLGLVSTTNEKLF
TRBV4-1	TRBJ2-5	ASNQDRSRETQY
TRBV2	TRBJ2-1	ASSAALAGVSEQF